The present TCR beta chain was sequenced within a study of graft-versus-host responses after intestinal transplantation. Study-level information: The whole recipient group had anti-thymocyte globulin induction followed by tacrolimus and steroids for two to three years. General study points: Early post-transplant declines in HvG were associated with peak levels of circulating GvH clones. When patients had graft-donor T cell macrochimerism, their allografts held high graft-versus-host to host-versus-graft clonal ratios. Investigators detected GvH clones in recipient marrow, with some emerging earlier in ileum or blood.

As to this clone: Its antigen is undetermined.

V trimming: 10 bases; J trimming: 0 bases; junction bases outside the gene matches: 11. This CDR3 spans 16 amino acids. The germline V gene encodes CDR1 MNHNY and CDR2 SVGAGI (reference sequence). Some clones are missing from TCRdb's copy, which holds only in-frame ones; the method was immunoSEQ multiplex PCR. The table records 25,000 to 35,000 clones, just under 85% of them present only once. This TCR came from a human donor who received an intestinal transplant. The sample here was unstimulated CD8+ T cells sorted from spleen or lymph node cells, taken before intestinal transplant. V is TRBV6-6 and J is TRBJ1-4; 7 bases map to TRBD1. The CDR3 DNA is TGTGCCATATCTGGGGGGACAGATACAACTAATGAAAAACTGTTTTTT. Protein: CAISGGTDTTNEKLFF.